A single sample is the source of the 14 T cell receptor beta chains below, sequenced in a study of beta chain features in type 1 diabetes. Overall study results and limits: In every one of the four CD4+ subsets, TCRB CDR3s were moderately but significantly shorter in Type 1 diabetes patients.

Antigens for these TCRs are unknown. All of the isolated RNA was reverse transcribed, so expressed TCRB transcripts were sequenced. Repertoires were generated with immunoSEQ multiplex PCR, while TCRdb's copy carries only in-frame clones and drops some. The sample carries about 150,000 clones, roughly 9% recorded once. The sequencing input was central memory CD4+ T cells from blood. These receptors all stem from a woman between 25 and 40 years old with type 1 diabetes.

The chain carries TRBV6-6 and TRBJ2-1, with 8 positions matching TRBD1. V lost 6 bases, J lost 7 bases, and 11 bases stayed unmatched. The CDR3 is 15 amino acids. CDR1 and CDR2 from the germline V gene are MNHNY and SVGAGI (reference sequence). In DNA form, the CDR3 reads TGTGCCAGCAGGCGGGGACAGGCCCAAGGGAATGAGCAGTTCTTC. This encodes CASRRGQAQGNEQFF.

This chain's CDR3 is CASSDDSSTEAFF. The DNA of the CDR3 is TGTGCCAGCAGTGACGACAGTTCCACTGAAGCTTTCTTT. The chain recombines TRBV11-3 with TRBJ1-1; D is possibly TRBD1 (5 bases). Germline loops: CDR1 SGHNT, CDR2 YENEEA. V was clipped by 6 bases and J by 4 bases, with 12 bases between them. The CDR3 spans 13 residues.

The rearrangement joins TRBV29-1 to TRBJ2-4, with 8 positions matching TRBD2. Trimming took 5 bases from V and 7 from J; bases not matched to a gene: 7. The germline V gene encodes CDR1 SQVTM and CDR2 ANQGSEA. CDR3 length equals 13 residues. CDR3 bases: TGCAGCGTTCGGACTAGCAAGTCGAACATTCAGTACTTC. Translation gives CSVRTSKSNIQYF.

In this sample, this clone turned up a few times. The chain is built from TRBV4-1 and TRBJ1-1; D not certain. CDR1 is MGHRA and CDR2 is YSYEKL in the germline V gene. The CDR3 spans 14 residues. The germline V and J ends were trimmed by 1 base and 1 base, with 7 bases remaining between them. CDR3 amino acids: CASSQAHPNTEAFF. CDR3 nucleotide sequence: TGCGCCAGCAGCCAAGCACACCCGAACACTGAAGCTTTCTTT.

This clone appeared a few times. The chain recombines TRBV7-9 with TRBJ2-1, with 9 bases matching TRBD2. CDR3 length: 14 amino acids. V dropped 5 bases and J dropped 6; count of bases not matched to a gene: 5. In germline, CDR1 is SEHNR, CDR2 FQNEAQ (reference sequence). In DNA form, the CDR3 reads TGTGCCAGCAGCACGAGCGGGAGGATCAATGAGCAGTTCTTC. Its translation: CASSTSGRINEQFF.

This clone was picked up a small number of times. The chain is built from TRBV9 and TRBJ2-2, with D possibly being TRBD2 (7 bases). CDR1 and CDR2 from the germline V gene are SGDLS and YYNGEE. The V end lost 2 bases, the J end lost 7 bases, and 21 bases lay between the germline ends. CDR3 length: 17 residues. Here the CDR3 reads CASSVGGLEAFYGELFF. The CDR3, as DNA: TGTGCCAGCAGCGTGGGGGGGCTAGAGGCCTTTTACGGGGAGCTGTTTTTT.

The J gene is TRBJ2-7, the V gene TRBV30; D ambiguous. From germline, CDR1 is GTSNPN and CDR2 SVGIG (reference sequence). This CDR3 spans 12 amino acids. Between the trimmed V and J ends, which lost 0 bases and 3 bases, there was a span of 6 bases. CDR3 amino acids: CAWSVAGYEQYF. CDR3 sequence (DNA): TGTGCCTGGAGTGTAGCCGGCTACGAGCAGTACTTC. The complete variable domain, with remaining parts taken from reference TRBV30 and TRBJ2-7, reads SQTIHQWPATLVQPVGSPLSLECTVEGTSNPNLYWYRQAAGRGLQLLFYSVGIGQISSEVPQNLSASRPQDRQFILSSKKLLLSDSGFYLCAWSVAGYEQYFGPGTRLTVT.

This clone was seen only a few times. The genes are TRBV27 and TRBJ2-1, with 8 bases aligning to TRBD1. V lost 5 bases to trimming and J lost 1 base; unmatched junction nucleotides: 4. CDR1 MNHEY and CDR2 SMNVEV come from the germline V gene (reference sequence). CDR3 length: 15 amino acids. This CDR3 reads CASSPRQGSYNEQFF. In nucleotides, the CDR3 is TGTGCCAGCAGTCCCAGACAGGGGTCCTACAATGAGCAGTTCTTC.

In its sample, this clone was seen a few times. The gene calls are TRBV18 and TRBJ1-1; tentatively, D is TRBD1 (6 bases). The CDR3 totals 13 residues. V lost 4 bases and J lost 4, with 10 bases in between. Per germline, CDR1 KGHSH and CDR2 LQKENI. In nucleotides, the CDR3 is TGTGCCAGCTCACGGACGACAGGCACTGAAGCTTTCTTT. It encodes CASSRTTGTEAFF.

The chain joins TRBV18 to TRBJ1-2; maybe TRBD1 (6 bases). Germline CDR1 reads KGHSH; CDR2 reads LQKENI. This CDR3 region has 14 residues. V lost 2 bases and J lost 3, with 10 bases in between. DNA of the CDR3: TGTGCCAGCTCACCAGGGGCAGGGGACTATGGCTACACCTTC. Its translation: CASSPGAGDYGYTF.

V and J are TRBV6-5 and TRBJ2-1; 8 bases map to TRBD1. Germline V gene lookup returns CDR1 MNHEY and CDR2 SVGAGI. J gave up 6 bases and V 2 bases, and 6 bases lay outside the gene matches. The CDR3 is 15 amino acids. CDR3 sequence (DNA): TGTGCCAGCAGTTACGAGACAGGGGAATTCAATGAGCAGTTCTTC. This encodes CASSYETGEFNEQFF.

In its sample, this clone was seen a few times. V usage is TRBV28 and J usage is TRBJ2-1, with 8 bases aligning to TRBD2. Germline V gene data show CDR1 as MDHEN and CDR2 as SYDVKM. CDR3 length: 14 residues. J lost 5 bases, V lost 2 bases, and 2 bases had no gene match. In nucleotides, the CDR3 is TGTGCCAGCAGTTTAAGCGGGAGACACAATGAGCAGTTCTTC. Residues: CASSLSGRHNEQFF.

This clone was recorded many times. The CDR3 protein is CASSQAATSGIFYEQYF. In DNA, the CDR3 is TGCGCCAGCAGCCAAGCCGCGACTAGCGGGATATTCTACGAGCAGTACTTC. The rearrangement links TRBV4-1 to TRBJ2-7, with 11 bases aligning to TRBD2. Trimming at V came to 1 base and at J to 3 bases, leaving 8 bases not matched to a gene. Germline lookup yields CDR1 MGHRA and CDR2 YSYEKL. The CDR3 sequence is 17 residues long.

The chain is built from TRBV27 and TRBJ2-1; D remains ambiguous. V lost 3 bases and J 4 bases, leaving 13 bases between the germline ends. Germline V gene data show CDR1 as MNHEY and CDR2 as SMNVEV (reference sequence). CDR3 length equals 15 residues. The CDR3 sequence: CASSFRVESYNEQFF. DNA of the CDR3: TGTGCCAGCAGTTTTCGGGTGGAGTCGTACAATGAGCAGTTCTTC.